This T cell receptor beta chain was identified during a study of blood T cell repertoires in COVID-19. In the study overall: Donors in the United States, Italy and Spain gave samples during acute or convalescent COVID-19. Nucleic acid was either cDNA or gDNA, and it came from T cells, B-cell-depleted T cells, or PBMCs.

Profiling relied on immunoSEQ multiplex PCR, and the TCRdb table lists in-frame clones only, not all of them. The table lists roughly 130,000 clones, 70% to 85% of them singletons. This CDR3 has 16 residues. Trimming cost V 0 bases and J 3 bases, with 12 bases left between them. Germline lookup yields CDR1 SGHRS and CDR2 YFSETQ. The TCR originated in a man aged 55 to 70 with acute or convalescent COVID-19. The specimen was peripheral blood. This chain uses TRBV5-1 with TRBJ1-4; D not resolved. The CDR3 loop is CASSLAGSAANEKLFF. The CDR3 region has the DNA TGCGCCAGCAGCTTGGCCGGGAGTGCTGCTAATGAAAAACTGTTTTTT.